This passage covers 28 T cell receptor beta chains from one sample sequenced in a study of cytomegalovirus exposure and HLA in healthy donors. Measured with immunoSEQ multiplex PCR; TCRdb has only the in-frame clones, and not every one. This table holds around 250,000 clones, nearly 90% found once. The source material was PBMCs. These receptor sequences come from a woman between 18 and 29 years old in good health and CMV-seronegative.

The V and J genes are TRBV2 and TRBJ1-5; D is perhaps TRBD1 (5 bases). V shed 4 bases and J shed 0 bases, with 10 bases lying between them. Germline-derived CDR1 and CDR2 are SNHLY and FYNNEI. The CDR3 is 15 residues long. CDR3 DNA sequence: TGTGCCAGCAGTGCTGCGGGGGTTAGCAATCAGCCCCAGCATTTT. Its translation is CASSAAGVSNQPQHF.

The chain combines TRBV7-9 with TRBJ2-2; D possibly corresponds to TRBD1 (5 bases). The CDR3 is 18 residues long. Germline CDR1 is SEHNR and CDR2 is FQNEAQ (reference sequence). V shed 1 base and J shed 4 bases, with 19 bases lying between them. The CDR3 coding sequence is TGTGCCAGCAGCTTAGTCTACTCGGCAGGGTCGAGCACCGGGGAGCTGTTTTTT. Protein: CASSLVYSAGSSTGELFF.

V usage is TRBV5-1 and J usage is TRBJ1-2; 8 bases fit TRBD1. CDR1 and CDR2 (germline): SGHRS, YFSETQ. The junction had 1 base not matched to a gene; V was cut back by 0 bases and J by 6 bases. CDR3 length: 13 residues. The CDR3 DNA reads TGCGCCAGCAGCTTGGGCAGGGGGCATGGCTACACCTTC. Translating it yields CASSLGRGHGYTF. The full variable domain, rest sourced from reference TRBV5-1 and TRBJ1-2, is KAGVTQTPRYLIKTRGQQVTLSCSPISGHRSVSWYQQTPGQGLQFLFEYFSETQRNKGNFPGRFSGRQFSNSRSEMNVSTLELGDSALYLCASSLGRGHGYTFGSGTRLTVV.

The chain couples TRBV11-2 to TRBJ2-2; 7 bases agree with TRBD1. CDR1 is SGHAT, CDR2 FQNNGV, per germline. The CDR3 covers 17 residues. With V trimmed by 3 bases and J by 4 bases, 11 bases remained unmatched. The CDR3 DNA reads as TGTGCCAGCAGCTTTGATCCGACAGGGATTTTCACCGGGGAGCTGTTTTTT. It codes for CASSFDPTGIFTGELFF.

The rearrangement uses TRBV19 and TRBJ2-7; TRBD2 matches at 8 bases. The CDR3 loop spans 11 amino acids. Germline V CDR1 and CDR2: LNHDA, SQIVND (reference sequence). V dropped 9 bases and J dropped 4; count of bases not matched to a gene: 2. CDR3 DNA sequence: TGTGCCAGCCGGGGGGGTTACGAGCAGTACTTC. This encodes CASRGGYEQYF.

The chain combines TRBV5-6 with TRBJ1-3; TRBD1 matches 8 bases. Germline CDR1 reads SGHDT; CDR2 reads YYEEEE. V dropped 4 bases and J dropped 6; count of bases not matched to a gene: 9. The CDR3 is 15 residues long. This CDR3 is CASSLLRQGQNTIYF. The CDR3 coding sequence is TGTGCCAGCAGCCTACTCCGACAGGGGCAAAACACCATATATTTT. Looking up the rest from reference TRBV5-6 and TRBJ1-3 gives the full variable domain: DAGVTQSPTHLIKTRGQQVTLRCSPKSGHDTVSWYQQALGQGPQFIFQYYEEEERQRGNFPDRFSGHQFPNYSSELNVNALLLGDSALYLCASSLLRQGQNTIYFGEGSWLTVV.

This chain joins TRBV6-5 and TRBJ1-2; tentative D call: TRBD1 (6 bases). The V gene lost 6 bases and the J gene lost 3 bases, with 11 bases spanning the gap. The CDR3 totals 13 residues. Germline CDR1 is MNHEY and CDR2 is SVGAGI. The CDR3 region is CASSIQGHYGYTF. The CDR3 DNA is TGTGCCAGCAGCATACAGGGTCACTATGGCTACACCTTC.

This sequence joins TRBV28 and TRBJ1-4; 8 nucleotides agree with TRBD1. V shed 5 bases and J 5 bases; nucleotides not matched to a gene: 13. Germline-derived CDR1 and CDR2 are MDHEN and SYDVKM. This CDR3 comprises 17 residues. This CDR3 reads CASSPGQGLYPNEKLFF. CDR3 in DNA: TGTGCCAGCAGTCCCGGACAGGGCCTTTACCCCAATGAAAAACTGTTTTTT.

The rearrangement links TRBV7-2 to TRBJ1-2, with D hard to call. This CDR3 comprises 16 residues. Per the germline V gene, CDR1 is SGHTA and CDR2 is FQGNSA. Trimming removed 1 base from V and 1 base from J, with 13 bases in between. Here the CDR3 reads CASSLGPARFNYGYTF. In DNA form, the CDR3 reads TGTGCCAGCAGCTTAGGGCCCGCCAGGTTTAACTATGGCTACACCTTC.

The chain carries TRBV27 and TRBJ2-1; D gene unclear. CDR1 and CDR2 (germline): MNHEY, SMNVEV (reference sequence). V was trimmed by 3 bases and J by 5 bases, leaving 17 bases between them. This CDR3 is 16 amino acids long. The CDR3 DNA is TGTGCCAGCAGTTTTATAAGCCCCTTATTGAACAATGAGCAGTTCTTC. This gives the protein CASSFISPLLNNEQFF.

The chain links TRBV23-1 to TRBJ2-4, with 8 bases fitting TRBD1. TRBV23-1 is sorted into the ORF group, with uncertain function. CDR3 length: 16 amino acids. V trimming: 3 bases; J trimming: 2 bases; junction bases outside the gene matches: 6. The CDR3, as DNA: TGCGCCAGCAGTCACGGACAGGGATCGTCCAAAAACATTCAGTACTTC. Translating it yields CASSHGQGSSKNIQYF.

The rearrangement uses TRBV11-2 and TRBJ2-7, with 14 bases that match TRBD2. The CDR3 consists of 16 residues. Trimming cost V 6 bases and J 3 bases; bases outside gene matches: 7. Per germline, CDR1 SGHAT and CDR2 FQNNGV. The chain's CDR3 is CASSFGLAGGYYEQYF. CDR3 coding DNA: TGTGCCAGCAGTTTCGGACTAGCGGGGGGATACTACGAGCAGTACTTC.

The V call is TRBV6-5, the J call TRBJ2-2; D gene uncertain. The CDR3 extends over 15 amino acids. V shed 7 bases and J shed 3 bases, with 15 bases lying between them. Germline values: CDR1 MNHEY, CDR2 SVGAGI. CDR3 protein: CASNPTSPDTGELFF. DNA of the CDR3: TGTGCCAGCAACCCGACAAGCCCAGACACCGGGGAGCTGTTTTTT.

The rearrangement uses TRBV5-4 and TRBJ2-6; D gene ambiguous. The CDR3 length is 17 residues. Germline lookup yields CDR1 SGHNT and CDR2 YYREEE (reference sequence). Trimming cost V 0 bases and J 4 bases, with 14 bases left between them. CDR3: CASSLAPTLTGANVLTF. CDR3 sequence (DNA): TGTGCCAGCAGCTTGGCACCGACTCTTACCGGGGCCAACGTCCTGACTTTC.

This chain uses TRBV19 with TRBJ1-6; 11 nucleotides align to TRBD1. Germline V CDR1 and CDR2: LNHDA, SQIVND (reference sequence). V was clipped by 4 bases and J by 8 bases; unmatched bases: 1. The CDR3 consists of 14 residues. The CDR3 bases are TGTGCCAGTAGTAGGACAGGGGGCGATTCACCCCTCCACTTT. This translates into CASSRTGGDSPLHF.

This chain joins TRBV7-2 and TRBJ2-1, with TRBD2 identical over 10 bases. Germline V gene lookup returns CDR1 SGHTA and CDR2 FQGNSA. V was pared by 2 bases and J by 3 bases, with 4 bases of the junction left unmatched. The CDR3 runs 16 residues. The CDR3 DNA is TGTGCCAGCAGCTTACGCCCTAGCGGGGGCTACAATGAGCAGTTCTTC. Translation: CASSLRPSGGYNEQFF.

The chain links TRBV28 to TRBJ2-2; D possibly corresponds to TRBD1 (6 bases). Between the trimmed V and J ends, which lost 2 bases and 7 bases, there was a span of 11 bases. This CDR3 contains 14 residues. Germline V gene data show CDR1 as MDHEN and CDR2 as SYDVKM. CDR3 sequence reads: CASSLPETGGELFF. CDR3 coding DNA: TGTGCCAGCAGTTTACCCGAGACAGGCGGGGAGCTGTTTTTT.

V usage is TRBV7-2 and J usage is TRBJ2-5; D possibly corresponds to TRBD2 (5 bases). Per germline, CDR1 SGHTA and CDR2 FQGNSA. The CDR3 contains 13 residues. Trimming removed 6 bases from V and 1 base from J, with 9 bases in between. The CDR3 loop is CASRASSQETQYF. The CDR3 DNA reads TGTGCCAGCAGAGCTAGCAGCCAAGAGACCCAGTACTTC.

Of note for this clone: A junction boundary mismatches the germline segment, possibly from a read error. The rearrangement joins TRBV11-2 to TRBJ1-3, with 7 bases identical to TRBD1. Germline CDR1 reads SGHAT; CDR2 reads FQNNGV. This CDR3 comprises 14 residues. CDR3 protein: CATSDRTSGNTMYF. CDR3 sequence (DNA): TGTGCCACATCGGACAGGACCTCTGGAAACACCATGTATTTT.

The chain employs TRBV28 and TRBJ1-1, with D perhaps matching TRBD1 (5 bases). This CDR3 is built from 15 residues. V dropped 6 bases and J dropped 4 bases, with 18 bases sitting between them. Germline CDR1 is MDHEN and CDR2 is SYDVKM. The CDR3 region has the DNA TGTGCCAGCAGCCTTGGGGGGGGAGTTGGCACTGAAGCTTTCTTT. Encoded protein: CASSLGGGVGTEAFF.

This clone was seen only a few times. The chain links TRBV5-1 to TRBJ1-1; D gene ambiguous. Between the trimmed V and J ends, which lost 4 bases and 1 base, there was a span of 8 bases. Germline assignment: CDR1 SGHRS and CDR2 YFSETQ. This CDR3 has 13 amino acids. For the CDR3, the DNA is TGCGCCAGCAGCCCGTCGTCGAACACTGAAGCTTTCTTT. This sequence encodes CASSPSSNTEAFF.

This rearrangement joins TRBV4-2 to TRBJ1-4; the D is unclear. The V end was cut by 1 base, the J end by 8 bases, with 8 bases between. The CDR3 sequence is 13 residues long. CDR1 and CDR2 (germline): LGHNA, YNFKEQ. CDR3 nucleotide sequence: TGTGCCAGCAGCCAAGTTCCAGGCGAAAAACTGTTTTTT. Translating it yields CASSQVPGEKLFF.

This chain connects TRBV10-2 to TRBJ2-7; D not resolved. This CDR3 spans 14 amino acids. Germline CDR1 reads WSHSY; CDR2 reads SAAADI. V dropped 2 bases and J dropped 0 bases, with 8 bases sitting between them. CDR3 loop: CASSETASSYEQYF. As DNA, the CDR3 is TGCGCCAGCAGTGAGACTGCTAGCTCCTACGAGCAGTACTTC.

This sequence joins TRBV9 and TRBJ1-1; 7 bases fit TRBD1. Looked up from germline, CDR1 is SGDLS and CDR2 is YYNGEE. With V trimmed by 0 bases and J by 11 bases, 10 bases remained unmatched. CDR3 length: 14 amino acids. CDR3 loop: CASSVEGQTKGAFF. The CDR3 nucleotides read TGTGCCAGCAGCGTAGAGGGACAGACGAAAGGGGCTTTCTTT.

This chain connects TRBV6-1 to TRBJ1-4; TRBD1 agrees at 7 bases. J lost 4 bases, V lost 2 bases, and 10 bases had no gene match. Germline V gene lookup returns CDR1 MNHNS and CDR2 SASEGT. The CDR3 spans 17 residues. The CDR3 loop is CASSEQLGGNYNEKLFF. CDR3 sequence (DNA): TGTGCCAGCAGTGAACAGTTAGGGGGCAACTATAATGAAAAACTGTTTTTT.

This clone was observed a single time. The V and J genes are TRBV21-1 and TRBJ2-7; the table names TRBD2, a call not compared with the DNA. TRBV21-1 is assigned pseudogene status. The CDR3 totals 15 residues. Here the CDR3 DNA reads TGTGCCACCAGGGTCAACCCAAAGTCCTGGAGGGAGCAGTACGTC. It translates to CATRVNPKSWREQYV.

J is TRBJ2-2 and V is TRBV5-1; weak D call: TRBD1 (8 bases). Germline V gene lookup returns CDR1 SGHRS and CDR2 YFSETQ. The CDR3 has 15 residues. V lost 4 bases, J lost 6 bases, and 16 bases lay in between. The CDR3 nucleotides are TGCGCCAGCAGCCCGAGGACAGGGAGGGCCGGGGAGCTGTTTTTT. Amino acids: CASSPRTGRAGELFF.

This chain links TRBV4-2 with TRBJ2-3; D perhaps matches TRBD2 (6 bases). The CDR3 has 14 residues. V was pared by 3 bases and J by 4 bases, with 11 bases between. The germline gives CDR1 LGHNA, CDR2 YNFKEQ. CDR3 coding DNA: TGTGCCAGCAGCCAGACTAGTCCCTCAGATACGCAGTATTTT. Amino acids: CASSQTSPSDTQYF.